A single sample is the source of the 17 T cell receptor beta chains below, sequenced in a study of spatial heterogeneity in lung cancer. As for time point: sample taken at primary tumor resection. TCRdb itself ran the 5' RACE reads through MiXCR, one entry per CDR3 protein. Of 40,000 or so distinct CDR3 sequences listed, 6.5% to 9.5% are singletons. Sample: PBMCs, taken at surgery. The receptors were sampled from a male donor with early-stage non-small cell lung cancer.

This clonotype was seen ten or more times. The V gene is TRBV27, the J gene TRBJ2-1; D might be TRBD2 (6 bases). The V gene's germline CDR1 is MNHEY and CDR2 SMNVEV (reference sequence). The V end was cut by 5 bases, the J end by 13 bases, with 15 bases between. The CDR3 is 12 residues long. The CDR3 DNA follows: TGTGCCAGCAGTCGGGACTTTAGTCCACAGTTCTTC. Translating gives CASSRDFSPQFF.

The table lists this clonotype with many counts. The J gene is TRBJ1-3, the V gene TRBV12-3 or TRBV12-4; D is possibly TRBD1 (6 bases). This CDR3 is built from 15 residues. V lost 6 bases and J lost 4, with 16 bases in between. The chain's CDR3 is CASRQPQGYGNTIYF. CDR3 bases: TGTGCCAGCAGACAACCCCAGGGGTACGGAAACACCATATATTTT.

This clonotype was observed many times. CDR3 sequence: CSARVPTSESYQETQYF. The CDR3 coding sequence is TGCAGTGCTAGAGTGCCCACTAGCGAGTCATATCAAGAGACCCAGTACTTC. The chain carries TRBV20-1 and TRBJ2-5; 7 positions agree with TRBD2. CDR1 is DFQATT and CDR2 is SNEGSKA in the germline V gene (reference sequence). The V gene end was trimmed by 1 base and the J gene end by 2 bases; junction bases not matched to a gene: 13. This CDR3 spans 17 amino acids.

This clonotype was observed many times. For the CDR3, the DNA is TGTGCCAGCACCAACCTGGGACAGGATCGCGATACGCAGTATTTT. Encoded protein: CASTNLGQDRDTQYF. This chain uses TRBV12-3 or TRBV12-4 with TRBJ2-3; TRBD1 aligns across 8 bases. The length of the CDR3 is 15 residues. J lost 6 bases, V lost 7 bases, and 12 bases had no gene match.

About this clonotype: Possible read error: a much larger clone is one base away. Here the CDR3 omits its conserved ending phenylalanine or tryptophan, so a read error is the likely source. The chain uses TRBV11-1 and TRBJ2-1; 7 bases are shared with TRBD2. The germline gives CDR1 SGHAT, CDR2 FQDESV (reference sequence). V gave up 6 bases and J gave up 5 bases; unmatched junction bases: 7. The length of the CDR3 is 14 residues. CDR3 DNA: TGTGCCAGCAGGCCACCCGGGGGGAACAATGAGCAGTTCCTC. Its translation: CASRPPGGNNEQFL.

This clonotype was observed many times. The J gene is TRBJ2-1, the V gene TRBV5-1; D unresolved. CDR1 and CDR2 (germline): SGHRS, YFSETQ. Trimming took off 2 bases at V and 2 bases at J, with 14 bases between the two ends. There are 16 residues in the CDR3. This CDR3 reads CASSFQGGGPYNEQFF. DNA for the CDR3: TGCGCCAGCAGCTTTCAAGGCGGCGGACCCTACAATGAGCAGTTCTTC.

Ten or more counts support this clonotype. V and J are TRBV12-3 or TRBV12-4 and TRBJ2-3; 14 bases agree with TRBD2. V was clipped by 1 base and J by 5 bases; unmatched bases: 8. The CDR3 is 18 amino acids. The CDR3 here is CASSLGEGLAGAEDTQYF. CDR3 sequence (DNA): TGTGCCAGCAGTTTAGGGGAGGGACTAGCGGGAGCGGAAGATACGCAGTATTTT.

This clonotype was seen repeatedly, ten times or more. J is TRBJ2-3 and V is TRBV15; D possibly corresponds to TRBD1 (6 bases). The CDR3 contains 15 residues. Germline CDR1 LNHNV, CDR2 YYDKDF (reference sequence). V was clipped by 5 bases and J by 2 bases, with 14 bases between them. The CDR3 loop reads CATSGDTGFTDTQYF. CDR3 DNA: TGTGCCACCAGCGGCGATACAGGGTTCACAGATACGCAGTATTTT.

The chain combines TRBV7-2 with TRBJ2-3, with 11 bases fitting TRBD2. The CDR3 length is 17 residues. The V segment lost 1 base and the J segment 7 bases; nucleotides outside the gene matches: 10. Looked up from germline, CDR1 is SGHTA and CDR2 is FQGNSA. The DNA for the CDR3 is TGTGCCAGCAGCTTAGGAGGTAGCGGGAGGGGACATTATACGCAGTATTTT. Protein product: CASSLGGSGRGHYTQYF.

This clonotype was detected ten times or more. V and J are TRBV7-6 and TRBJ2-2, with D perhaps given as TRBD1 or TRBD2 (5 bases each). V lost 4 bases and J 3 bases, leaving 9 bases between the germline ends. Germline V gene sequence: CDR1 SGHVS, CDR2 FNYEAQ. The CDR3 consists of 14 residues. The CDR3 nucleotides are TGTGCCAGCAGCTGGGGGTCGGACACCGGGGAGCTGTTTTTT. Translation: CASSWGSDTGELFF. The full variable domain, its missing parts supplied by reference TRBV7-6 and TRBJ2-2, is GAGVSQSPRYKVTKRGQDVALRCDPISGHVSLYWYRQALGQGPEFLTYFNYEAQQDKSGLPNDRFSAERPEGSISTLTIQRTEQRDSAMYRCASSWGSDTGELFFGEGSRLTVL.

By sample fraction, this clonotype is medium-sized (0.01 to 0.1%). V usage is TRBV11-3 and J usage is TRBJ2-1; no clear D. Germline-derived CDR1 and CDR2 are SGHNT and YENEEA. The CDR3 loop spans 12 amino acids. With 5 bases removed from V and 7 bases from J, the gap between germline ends came to 9 bases. In nucleotides, the CDR3 is TGTGCCAGCAGCACGTGGGGAAATGAGCAGTTCTTC. It translates to CASSTWGNEQFF.

This clonotype has at least ten counts. The chain has TRBV30 and TRBJ1-1, with TRBD1 as a possible D gene (6 bases). The germline V gene has CDR1 GTSNPN and CDR2 SVGIG (reference sequence). Trimming cost V 7 bases and J 0 bases, with 21 bases left between them. The CDR3 runs 16 residues. The DNA for the CDR3 is TGTGCCTCCCGGGACACCAGAGAGAAGATGAACACTGAAGCTTTCTTT. It encodes CASRDTREKMNTEAFF.

At least ten counts were recorded for this clonotype. This rearrangement joins TRBV6-2 or TRBV6-3 to TRBJ2-7; 7 nucleotides align to TRBD2. V was pared by 6 bases and J by 2 bases, with 7 bases of the junction left unmatched. Germline V CDR1 and CDR2: MNHEY, SVGEGT. This CDR3 is 14 amino acids long. CDR3 residues: CASRTGGNAYEQYV. The CDR3 nucleotides read TGTGCCAGCAGAACGGGGGGAAACGCCTACGAGCAGTACGTC.

This clonotype was seen ten or more times. The V gene is TRBV27, the J gene TRBJ2-3; no reliable D call. Germline CDR1 and CDR2: MNHEY and SMNVEV (reference sequence). The CDR3 runs 12 residues. V lost 2 bases and J lost 5, with 5 bases in between. The CDR3 bases are TGTGCCAGCAGTTTAGGGGTAGATACGCAGTATTTT. This sequence encodes CASSLGVDTQYF.

This clonotype was found many times. The V and J genes are TRBV29-1 and TRBJ1-2; D uncertain. V shed 2 bases and J shed 8 bases, with 12 bases lying between them. The CDR3 contains 12 residues. Germline CDR1 is SQVTM and CDR2 is ANQGSEA. CDR3 sequence reads: CSVERGYDGYTF. The CDR3 DNA sequence: TGCAGCGTTGAAAGAGGGTATGACGGCTACACCTTC.

The V gene is TRBV20-1, the J gene TRBJ2-5; D remains unclear. Deletions cut 1 base from V and 2 bases from J, with 5 bases between. Germline V lookup: CDR1 DFQATT, CDR2 SNEGSKA (reference sequence). CDR3 size: 12 residues. CDR3 in DNA: TGCAGTGCTAGAGTAAGGCAAGAGACCCAGTACTTC. Translation gives CSARVRQETQYF.

This chain links TRBV4-2 with TRBJ2-5; D is possibly TRBD2 (5 bases). Germline assignment: CDR1 LGHNA and CDR2 YNFKEQ. V lost 1 base and J lost 7, with 10 bases in between. The CDR3 has 13 amino acids. The CDR3 DNA follows: TGTGCCAGCAGCCAAGGGACTGATGGGACCCAGTACTTC. It specifies CASSQGTDGTQYF.